A single sample gave rise to the 28 T cell receptor beta chains below, sequenced in a study of beta chain features in type 1 diabetes. Broader study findings: TCRB CDR3s were moderately but significantly shorter in Type 1 diabetes patients in all four CD4+ subsets.

As every portion of the isolated RNA was reverse transcribed, the sequencing read expressed TCRB transcripts. Profiling relied on immunoSEQ multiplex PCR, and the TCRdb table lists in-frame clones only, not all of them. The data show 500,000 to 800,000 clones, approximately 13% seen once. The antigens for these receptors are not known. Material: naive CD4+ T cells from blood. The receptors derive from a man aged 30 to 39 with type 1 diabetes.

The chain recombines TRBV7-2 with TRBJ1-3; 7 bases line up with TRBD1. J was trimmed by 4 bases and V by 4 bases; bases with no gene match: 4. Germline V gives CDR1 SGHTA, CDR2 FQGNSA. The CDR3 has 14 amino acids. CDR3 in amino acids: CASSSPTGGNTIYF. The CDR3 DNA follows: TGTGCCAGCAGCTCACCGACAGGGGGAAACACCATATATTTT.

The rearrangement joins TRBV20-1 to TRBJ1-1; D is uncertain. The germline CDR1 and CDR2 sequences are DFQATT and SNEGSKA (reference sequence). CDR3 length: 11 residues. Trimming left V 3 bases short and J 2 bases short, with 4 bases between. The CDR3 loop is CSASYNTEAFF. The CDR3 region has the DNA TGCAGTGCTAGCTATAACACTGAAGCTTTCTTT.

The sample holds a few counts of this clone. V usage is TRBV21-1 and J usage is TRBJ2-7; the tabulated D call, TRBD1, remains unverified against the DNA. TRBV21-1 is a pseudogene locus. CDR3 length equals 15 residues. The CDR3 DNA is TGTGCCAGCAGCACCAGGGACACGGGATTCTTGGAGCAGTACTTC. This gives the protein CASSTRDTGFLEQYF.

This clone was found a few times. V is TRBV18 and J is TRBJ2-1, with 8 bases that match TRBD2. Germline V gene lookup returns CDR1 KGHSH and CDR2 LQKENI. J was trimmed by 15 bases and V by 0 bases; bases with no gene match: 16. The CDR3 is 16 residues long. The CDR3 nucleotides read TGTGCCAGCTCACCACCGGGGCTGGCGGGGGGCCTGTCACCGTTCTTC. It yields the protein CASSPPGLAGGLSPFF.

V is TRBV23-1 and J is TRBJ1-2, with a possible D match to TRBD1 (5 bases). TRBV23-1 is placed among ORFs of uncertain function. The CDR3 totals 12 residues. This CDR3 reads CASEIGTYGYTF. The CDR3 DNA reads as TGCGCTTCAGAAATCGGGACCTATGGCTACACCTTC.

There are a few counts of this clone. The chain joins TRBV5-4 to TRBJ2-5; D is unclear. V lost 3 bases and J lost 2, with 5 bases in between. The CDR3 covers 12 residues. Per the germline V gene, CDR1 is SGHNT and CDR2 is YYREEE (reference sequence). CDR3 nucleotide sequence: TGTGCCAGCAGCTCCCTGCAAGAGACCCAGTACTTC. It encodes CASSSLQETQYF.

J is TRBJ2-2 and V is TRBV7-2; D gene ambiguous. The CDR3 totals 16 residues. Trimming removed 1 base from V and 2 bases from J, with 11 bases in between. Germline loops: CDR1 SGHTA, CDR2 FQGNSA. CDR3 sequence reads: CASSLVATPNTGELFF. In nucleotides, the CDR3 is TGTGCCAGCAGCTTAGTGGCGACACCCAACACCGGGGAGCTGTTTTTT.

This chain joins TRBV5-1 and TRBJ2-1, with TRBD1 matching 8 bases. The length of the CDR3 is 13 residues. Looked up from germline, CDR1 is SGHRS and CDR2 is YFSETQ. Unmatched junction bases numbered 5, after V lost 4 bases and J lost 8 bases. In DNA, the CDR3 is TGCGCCAGCAGCCGTGGACAGGGCGATGAGCAGTTCTTC. It encodes CASSRGQGDEQFF.

This clone has just a few counts. The chain couples TRBV4-3 to TRBJ2-5; D gene uncertain. The CDR3 contains 13 residues. The V end lost 1 base, the J end lost 5 bases, and 8 bases lay between the germline ends. Germline values: CDR1 LGHNA, CDR2 YSLEER. The CDR3 spells CASSQVRRETQYF. CDR3 in DNA: TGCGCCAGCAGCCAAGTCCGCCGGGAGACCCAGTACTTC.

In this sample, this clone turned up a few times. The chain recombines TRBV7-9 with TRBJ2-2; 9 bases are a match to TRBD1. The J segment lost 2 bases and the V segment lost 7 bases, leaving 2 bases of the junction unmatched. The CDR3 runs 14 residues. Per germline, CDR1 SEHNR and CDR2 FQNEAQ (reference sequence). CDR3 DNA sequence: TGTGCCAGCATGGGACAGGGTAACACCGGGGAGCTGTTTTTT. Protein sequence: CASMGQGNTGELFF.

This clone was seen a few times. An end of the junction differs from the germline gene, which may be a read error. The chain combines TRBV7-7 with TRBJ2-5; D is perhaps TRBD2 (6 bases). CDR3 size: 14 residues. Germline assignment: CDR1 SSHAT and CDR2 FNYEAQ (reference sequence). CDR3 nucleotide sequence: TGTGCTAGCAGCTTACGGACTACGGTGGAGACCCAGTACTTC. Translation: CASSLRTTVETQYF.

This rearrangement joins TRBV7-9 to TRBJ1-3; D might be TRBD1 (6 bases). V dropped 7 bases and J dropped 0 bases, with 10 bases sitting between them. The CDR3 is 14 amino acids. Germline CDR1 SEHNR, CDR2 FQNEAQ (reference sequence). The CDR3 loop is CASTRQDSGNTIYF. Written as DNA, the CDR3 is TGTGCCAGCACACGACAGGACTCTGGAAACACCATATATTTT.

This chain uses TRBV25-1 with TRBJ1-2; the D is unclear. Germline lookup yields CDR1 MGHDK and CDR2 SYGVNS. Between the trimmed V and J ends, which lost 5 bases and 8 bases, there was a span of 12 bases. The CDR3 consists of 12 residues. CDR3 DNA: TGTGCCAGCAGTAGCGCTTATCTGGGCTACACCTTC. The encoded protein is CASSSAYLGYTF.

This clone was detected a few times. The gene calls are TRBV27 and TRBJ2-7; 7 bases line up with TRBD1. V lost 8 bases and J lost 4; bases outside the gene matches: 8. The CDR3 spans 13 residues. The germline CDR1 and CDR2 sequences are MNHEY and SMNVEV (reference sequence). The CDR3 region has the DNA TGTGCCAGCGGCGAGGGACAGCGATACGAGCAGTACTTC. This translates into CASGEGQRYEQYF.

A few counts support this clone. The chain couples TRBV10-3 to TRBJ2-3; D perhaps matches TRBD1 (7 bases). Trimming took off 6 bases at V and 0 bases at J, with 13 bases between the two ends. The CDR3 loop spans 15 amino acids. Germline CDR1 is ENHRY and CDR2 is SYGVKD. The DNA of the CDR3 is TGTGCCATCAGCGGCGGGACAGCTAGCACAGATACGCAGTATTTT. It codes for CAISGGTASTDTQYF.

This clone was detected only a few times. The chain is built from TRBV7-2 and TRBJ1-1; D is perhaps TRBD1 (5 bases). Germline V gene sequence: CDR1 SGHTA, CDR2 FQGNSA. Deletions cut 1 base from V and 10 bases from J, with 10 bases between. The length of the CDR3 is 12 residues. The CDR3 loop reads CASSLVTGRAFF. DNA for the CDR3: TGTGCCAGCAGCTTAGTCACAGGAAGAGCTTTCTTT.

This clone was detected a few times. The chain recombines TRBV7-2 with TRBJ2-3; D perhaps matches TRBD2 (5 bases). The V gene's germline CDR1 is SGHTA and CDR2 FQGNSA. The CDR3 extends over 15 amino acids. Trimming shortened V by 5 bases and J by 4 bases, and 16 bases separated the two germline ends. The CDR3 coding sequence is TGTGCCAGCAGCCCCGGACTTGTGGGCCCAGATACGCAGTATTTT. Translation gives CASSPGLVGPDTQYF.

J is TRBJ2-3 and V is TRBV6-4, with D perhaps matching TRBD2 (5 bases). Germline CDR1 MRHNA, CDR2 SNTAGT. The CDR3 loop spans 13 amino acids. V was clipped by 3 bases and J by 7 bases, with 11 bases between them. The CDR3 coding sequence is TGTGCCAGCAGTGAGGGCCGGGGAAATACGCAGTATTTT. Translation gives CASSEGRGNTQYF.

This clone was observed a handful of times. The V gene is TRBV30, the J gene TRBJ1-2; TRBD1 is a possible D gene (6 bases). V was pared by 2 bases and J by 0 bases, with 16 bases between. Germline CDR1 GTSNPN, CDR2 SVGIG (reference sequence). The CDR3 is 16 amino acids. The CDR3 reads CAWSTTGHRPNYGYTF. The CDR3 DNA is TGTGCCTGGAGTACCACAGGGCATCGCCCTAACTATGGCTACACCTTC.

Only a few counts were recorded for this clone. The chain uses TRBV5-1 and TRBJ2-1; tentatively, D is TRBD1 (6 bases). The CDR3 has 15 amino acids. Germline CDR1 reads SGHRS; CDR2 reads YFSETQ. V was clipped by 1 base and J by 5 bases, with 13 bases between them. Here the CDR3 reads CASSLSVRGHNEQFF. The CDR3 DNA reads as TGCGCCAGCAGCTTGTCGGTCAGGGGCCACAATGAGCAGTTCTTC.

The chain recombines TRBV2 with TRBJ2-1; 7 bases line up with TRBD2. V trimming: 8 bases; J trimming: 5 bases; junction bases outside the gene matches: 0. CDR1 is SNHLY, CDR2 FYNNEI, per germline. CDR3 length: 11 amino acids. The CDR3 nucleotides read TGTGCCAGCCGGGGGGACAATGAGCAGTTCTTC. Translating gives CASRGDNEQFF.

The sample holds a few counts of this clone. This chain uses TRBV7-2 with TRBJ2-1; D remains ambiguous. V was shortened by 0 bases and J by 9 bases, with 12 bases between the two germline ends. This CDR3 contains 14 residues. CDR1 is SGHTA and CDR2 is FQGNSA in the germline V gene. The CDR3: CASSLAAGVVEQFF. The CDR3 region has the DNA TGTGCCAGCAGCTTAGCGGCAGGCGTGGTTGAGCAGTTCTTC.

The V and J genes are TRBV7-6 and TRBJ2-7; D is tentatively TRBD1 or TRBD2 (7 bases each). Trimming removed 6 bases from V and 5 bases from J, with 14 bases in between. The CDR3 has 13 amino acids. The germline V gene has CDR1 SGHVS and CDR2 FNYEAQ. Here the CDR3 reads CASSLTGRDEQYF. The CDR3 DNA follows: TGTGCCAGCAGTCTGACAGGGAGGGACGAGCAGTACTTC.

This clone occurred a few times. J is TRBJ2-4 and V is TRBV28; D ambiguous. CDR1 MDHEN and CDR2 SYDVKM come from the germline V gene. V was shortened by 10 bases and J by 5 bases, with 12 bases between the two germline ends. The CDR3 has 12 amino acids. For the CDR3, the DNA is TGTGCCACCTCTTACACCCAAAACATTCAGTACTTC. Translating it yields CATSYTQNIQYF.

V and J are TRBV14 and TRBJ2-1; no reliable D call. The CDR3 has 13 residues. Germline values: CDR1 SGHDN, CDR2 FVKESK. The V end was cut by 3 bases, the J end by 11 bases, with 14 bases between. In DNA form, the CDR3 reads TGTGCCAGCAGCCAGACATCTCACACACAGCAGTTCTTC. It translates to CASSQTSHTQQFF.

CDR3 in DNA: TGTGCCTGGGGAGGCAGAATGTATTCACCCCTCCACTTT. This sequence encodes CAWGGRMYSPLHF. The genes are TRBV30 and TRBJ1-6, with D uncertain. CDR3 length: 13 residues. V lost 5 bases, J lost 8 bases, and 13 bases lay in between. Germline CDR1 and CDR2: GTSNPN and SVGIG (reference sequence).

This rearrangement joins TRBV4-2 to TRBJ2-5; TRBD1 might be the D (6 bases). The CDR3 runs to 14 residues. Trimming left V 5 bases short and J 2 bases short, with 12 bases between. Germline loops: CDR1 LGHNA, CDR2 YNFKEQ. The CDR3 sequence: CASSIDRTQETQYF. In DNA form, the CDR3 reads TGTGCCAGCAGCATCGACAGGACACAAGAGACCCAGTACTTC.

A few counts support this clone. The chain couples TRBV7-9 to TRBJ1-6; a weak D match, TRBD1 (5 bases). The CDR3 extends over 14 amino acids. The V and J ends lost 3 bases and 11 bases respectively, with 14 bases between them. In germline, CDR1 is SEHNR, CDR2 FQNEAQ (reference sequence). In DNA form, the CDR3 reads TGTGCCAGCAGCTTCGAACGGGACCGCCCACCCCTCCACTTT. Translated: CASSFERDRPPLHF. Complete variable domain (other parts from reference TRBV7-9 and TRBJ1-6): DTGVSQNPRHKITKRGQNVTFRCDPISEHNRLYWYRQTLGQGPEFLTYFQNEAQLEKSRLLSDRFSAERPKGSFSTLEIQRTEQGDSAMYLCASSFERDRPPLHFGNGTRLTVT.